The 15 T cell receptor beta chains reported below all come from one sample, sequenced in a study of cytomegalovirus exposure and HLA in healthy donors. The PCR was carried out with 60 Vbeta primers and 13 Jbeta primers. The repertoire was sequenced with immunoSEQ multiplex PCR; TCRdb's copy has only in-frame clones and lacks some. In the table there are roughly 38,000 clones, 76% of which are singletons. Material for sequencing was PBMCs. The receptors stem from a woman aged 25 to 39 in good health and CMV-seropositive.

The CDR3 region has the DNA TGTGCCAGCAGCTTAGTCTTCGACAGGGGGCTTGAGACCCAGTACTTC. It codes for CASSLVFDRGLETQYF. The V gene is TRBV7-6, the J gene TRBJ2-5; 10 bases are shared with TRBD1. The CDR3 is made up of 16 amino acids. CDR1 and CDR2 from the germline V gene are SGHVS and FNYEAQ. V shed 1 base, J shed 5 bases, and the junction held 7 bases outside the gene matches.

This rearrangement joins TRBV28 to TRBJ1-4; 8 bases are shared with TRBD1. Unmatched junction bases numbered 5, after V lost 8 bases and J lost 0 bases. CDR1 and CDR2 from the germline V gene are MDHEN and SYDVKM. This CDR3 is built from 15 residues. DNA of the CDR3: TGTGCCAGCTCAGGGGGCATTGCAACTAATGAAAAACTGTTTTTT. This sequence encodes CASSGGIATNEKLFF. The full variable domain, completed using reference TRBV28 and TRBJ1-4, is DVKVTQSSRYLVKRTGEKVFLECVQDMDHENMFWYRQDPGLGLRLIYFSYDVKMKEKGDIPEGYSVSREKKERFSLILESASTNQTSMYLCASSGGIATNEKLFFGSGTQLSVL.

J is TRBJ1-1 and V is TRBV2; a weak D match, TRBD1 (6 bases). Per germline, CDR1 SNHLY and CDR2 FYNNEI. CDR3 length equals 12 residues. The V and J ends lost 7 bases and 3 bases respectively, with 9 bases between them. As DNA, the CDR3 is TGTGCCAGCAATCAGGGGCACACTGAAGCTTTCTTT. Its protein product is CASNQGHTEAFF.

This clone was counted between two and nine times. This rearrangement joins TRBV9 to TRBJ2-2; TRBD2 aligns across 8 bases. CDR3 length: 16 residues. J lost 3 bases, V lost 0 bases, and 4 bases had no gene match. Germline-derived CDR1 and CDR2 are SGDLS and YYNGEE. The DNA of the CDR3 is TGTGCCAGCAGCGTAGACTGGCGGGAGGACACCGGGGAGCTGTTTTTT. Protein: CASSVDWREDTGELFF.

The gene calls are TRBV28 and TRBJ2-6, with TRBD1 matching 8 bases. The CDR3 runs to 14 residues. Unmatched junction bases numbered 3, after V lost 8 bases and J lost 3 bases. CDR1 is MDHEN, CDR2 SYDVKM, per germline. CDR3 sequence: CASQGAGGANVLTF. In DNA, the CDR3 is TGTGCCAGCCAGGGGGCCGGTGGGGCCAACGTCCTGACTTTC.

The chain links TRBV2 to TRBJ1-1; D is perhaps TRBD1 (6 bases). Between the trimmed V and J ends, which lost 4 bases and 11 bases, there was a span of 14 bases. This CDR3 region has 12 residues. The germline gives CDR1 SNHLY, CDR2 FYNNEI. CDR3 residues: CASSGTTGYAFF. The CDR3 bases are TGTGCCAGCAGTGGTACCACAGGGTACGCTTTCTTT.

The V call is TRBV6-5, the J call TRBJ1-6; maybe TRBD1 (6 bases). CDR1 and CDR2 from the germline V gene are MNHEY and SVGAGI. CDR3 size: 15 residues. Trimming removed 6 bases at V and 4 bases at J, with 13 bases between. The CDR3 DNA reads as TGTGCCAGCAGCCCCTCCACAGGGTATAATTCACCCCTCCACTTT. Translated: CASSPSTGYNSPLHF.

V and J are TRBV27 and TRBJ1-1; D remains unclear. Germline CDR1 is MNHEY and CDR2 is SMNVEV (reference sequence). This CDR3 is 13 amino acids long. Trimming removed 6 bases from V and 1 base from J, with 9 bases in between. The CDR3 sequence: CASRRHRNTEAFF. In DNA, the CDR3 is TGTGCCAGCAGGAGACACCGGAACACTGAAGCTTTCTTT.

V gene TRBV19 combines with J gene TRBJ1-5; TRBD1 aligns across 7 bases. The CDR3 length is 16 residues. Per germline, CDR1 LNHDA and CDR2 SQIVND (reference sequence). V trimming: 3 bases; J trimming: 5 bases; junction bases outside the gene matches: 10. The CDR3 region has the DNA TGTGCCAGTAGTATCTTTTCCAGGGGGGAGCATCAGCCCCAGCATTTT. Translation gives CASSIFSRGEHQPQHF.

V gene TRBV11-2 combines with J gene TRBJ2-7, with a weak D call TRBD2 (5 bases). Trimming removed 0 bases from V and 2 bases from J, with 17 bases in between. CDR3 length: 17 residues. Germline assignment: CDR1 SGHAT and CDR2 FQNNGV. This CDR3 reads CASSLDQRPGVAYEQYF. Written as DNA, the CDR3 is TGTGCCAGCAGCTTAGATCAACGTCCCGGGGTGGCCTACGAGCAGTACTTC.

The chain combines TRBV2 with TRBJ1-2; the D is unclear. Trimming pared 5 bases from V and 2 bases from J, leaving 9 bases between. The CDR3 sequence is 13 residues long. CDR1 is SNHLY and CDR2 is FYNNEI in the germline V gene. The CDR3, as DNA: TGTGCCAGCAGTTACACCCCAAACTATGGCTACACCTTC. This codes for CASSYTPNYGYTF.

The V and J genes are TRBV29-1 and TRBJ1-2; D gene uncertain. Trimming cost V 1 base and J 5 bases, with 8 bases left between them. The germline gives CDR1 SQVTM, CDR2 ANQGSEA. CDR3 length: 12 residues. In nucleotides, the CDR3 is TGCAGCGTTGAAGGGGCCCCGTATGGCTACACCTTC. Amino acids: CSVEGAPYGYTF.

The rearrangement uses TRBV7-3 and TRBJ2-3, with 9 bases aligning to TRBD2. The CDR3 covers 15 residues. Germline CDR1 and CDR2: SGHTA and FQGTGA. V lost 8 bases and J lost 3; bases outside the gene matches: 9. The CDR3 coding sequence is TGTGCCAGCTCCTTAGCGGGGGTGGGAACAGATACGCAGTATTTT. Protein product: CASSLAGVGTDTQYF.

The CDR3 region has the DNA TGCGCCAGCAGCCAACCGGGGCAGGGGCGCCAGCCCCAGCATTTT. As protein: CASSQPGQGRQPQHF. This chain links TRBV4-1 with TRBJ1-5, with D perhaps matching TRBD1 (6 bases). Per germline, CDR1 MGHRA and CDR2 YSYEKL. Trimming pared 2 bases from V and 7 bases from J, leaving 15 bases between. The CDR3 contains 15 residues.

The rearrangement uses TRBV28 and TRBJ2-7, with a weak D call TRBD1 (6 bases). V was trimmed by 7 bases and J by 5 bases, leaving 15 bases between them. Germline V gene data show CDR1 as MDHEN and CDR2 as SYDVKM. The CDR3 contains 13 residues. The CDR3 protein is CASTQPTGNEQYF. In DNA form, the CDR3 reads TGTGCCAGCACCCAACCCACAGGGAACGAGCAGTACTTC. Together with reference TRBV28 and TRBJ2-7, the CDR3 gives the full variable domain: DVKVTQSSRYLVKRTGEKVFLECVQDMDHENMFWYRQDPGLGLRLIYFSYDVKMKEKGDIPEGYSVSREKKERFSLILESASTNQTSMYLCASTQPTGNEQYFGPGTRLTVT.